This TCR beta chain comes out of a study of cytomegalovirus exposure and HLA in healthy donors. Study overall: An earlier analysis found fewer than 140 million unique TCR beta sequences from roughly 170 million T cells.

Study-level points and caveats: Later analysis identified around 15,000 TCR beta sequences associated with HLA alleles, using a false discovery rate threshold of 0.05. Listed as cytomegalovirus-associated were 170 or so TCR beta chains. It was reported that the classifier diagnosed cytomegalovirus status with high specificity and sensitivity in both the original and validation cohorts.

PCR amplification relied on 60 Vbeta primers (plus 13 Jbeta primers). The table came from immunoSEQ multiplex PCR; TCRdb's copy has only in-frame clones and leaves some out. The sample records fewer than 120,000 clones, roughly four fifths being singletons. As to this clone: The antigen remains unidentified.

The germline gives CDR1 LNHDA, CDR2 SQIVND (reference sequence). CDR3 size: 13 residues. Between the trimmed V and J ends, which lost 4 bases and 14 bases, there was a span of 15 bases. The gene calls are TRBV19 and TRBJ1-6, with D perhaps matching TRBD1 (5 bases). The sample was PBMCs. This sequence originates from a woman in her 30s in good health and CMV-seronegative. CDR3 bases: TGTGCCAGTAGTACGACAGCAAGGCAGGCCCTCCACTTT. Amino acid sequence: CASSTTARQALHF.